This T cell receptor (beta chain) was profiled in a study of T cells in Graves' hyperthyroidism and ophthalmopathy. Amplification yielded TCR beta CDR3 regions, with RNA transcripts as the source. HTBI primers were used for first-round RT-PCR of the TCR CDR3. MiXCR, run by TCRdb on the multiplex PCR reads, gives a single entry per CDR3 protein. The table shows roughly 630,000 distinct CDR3 sequences, with approximately 14% occurring only once. CDR1 is SGHAT and CDR2 is FQNNGV in the germline V gene. The CDR3 runs 13 residues. Trimming shortened V by 1 base and J by 5 bases, and 8 bases separated the two germline ends.

This sequence originates from a woman aged 25 to 39 with Graves' hyperthyroidism. The chain recombines TRBV11-2 with TRBJ2-5; D not resolved. Sequencing used blood. CDR3 protein: CASSLAYSETQYF. The DNA of the CDR3 is TGTGCCAGCAGCTTAGCTTATTCGGAGACCCAGTACTTC.